What follows is one T cell receptor beta chain and its context. The sample belongs to a study of blood T cell repertoires in COVID-19. Study overall: There were acute and convalescent COVID-19 samples, and they came from the United States, Italy and Spain. PBMCs, B-cell-depleted T cells, or T cells provided the cDNA or gDNA that made up the material.

In the original workflow: Amplification of reference gene primers provided the estimated nucleated cell counts. TCRdb's copy holds only in-frame clones and misses some; the assay was immunoSEQ multiplex PCR. V and J calls and clone size follow that table, whereas D and trimming were derived from the DNA. This table has some 310,000 clones, almost 90% appearing once. Recruited during active infection, patients (from Seattle) were subsequently followed longitudinally. The CDR3 is made up of 14 amino acids. Germline V lookup: CDR1 MDHEN, CDR2 SYDVKM. The trim removed 6 bases at V and 13 bases at J, leaving 11 bases unmatched.

Sequencing used peripheral blood. The rearrangement links TRBV28 to TRBJ1-4, with TRBD1 matching over 10 bases. The TCR was taken from a woman aged 40 to 55 with COVID-19, enrolled during active disease. Here the CDR3 DNA reads TGTGCCAGCAGGCCTGACAGGGGGCCGGGAGGACTGTTTTTT. Translating gives CASRPDRGPGGLFF. The variable domain in full, completed from reference TRBV28 and TRBJ1-4, reads DVKVTQSSRYLVKRTGEKVFLECVQDMDHENMFWYRQDPGLGLRLIYFSYDVKMKEKGDIPEGYSVSREKKERFSLILESASTNQTSMYLCASRPDRGPGGLFFGSGTQLSVL.